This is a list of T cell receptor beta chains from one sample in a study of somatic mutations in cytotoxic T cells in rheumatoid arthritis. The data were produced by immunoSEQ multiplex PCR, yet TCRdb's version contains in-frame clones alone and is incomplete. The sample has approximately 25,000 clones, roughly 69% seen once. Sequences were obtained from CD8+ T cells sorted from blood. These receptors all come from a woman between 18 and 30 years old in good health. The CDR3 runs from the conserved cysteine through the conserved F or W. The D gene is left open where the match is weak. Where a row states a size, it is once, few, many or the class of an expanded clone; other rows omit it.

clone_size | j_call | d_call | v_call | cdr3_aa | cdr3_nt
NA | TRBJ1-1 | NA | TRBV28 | CASSPTTGNTEAFF | TGTGCCAGCAGTCCCACGACAGGCAACACTGAAGCTTTCTTT
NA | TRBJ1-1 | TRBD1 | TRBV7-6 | CASDTPGTGTEAFF | TGTGCCAGCGACACCCCGGGGACAGGCACTGAAGCTTTCTTT
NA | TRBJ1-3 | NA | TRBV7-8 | CASSPGGGNTIYF | TGTGCCAGCAGCCCGGGAGGAGGAAACACCATATATTTT
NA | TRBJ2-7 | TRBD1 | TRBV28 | CASRTGLYEQYF | TGTGCCAGCAGGACAGGGCTCTACGAGCAGTACTTC
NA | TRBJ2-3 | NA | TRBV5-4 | CASSPPELSTDTQYF | TGTGCCAGCAGCCCACCCGAGCTAAGCACAGATACGCAGTATTTT
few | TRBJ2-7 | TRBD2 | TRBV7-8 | CASSLEASGSYEQYF | TGTGCCAGCAGCTTAGAGGCTAGCGGGAGCTACGAGCAGTACTTC
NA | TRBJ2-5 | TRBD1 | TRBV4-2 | CASSQGTGGETQYF | TGTGCCAGCAGCCAGGGGACAGGCGGAGAGACCCAGTACTTC
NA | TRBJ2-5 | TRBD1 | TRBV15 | CATSPPGTGMGQETQYF | TGTGCCACCAGCCCCCCCGGGACAGGGATGGGACAAGAGACCCAGTACTTC
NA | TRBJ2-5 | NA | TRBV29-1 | CSVLTGLETETQYF | TGCAGCGTTCTGACAGGACTAGAAACCGAGACCCAGTACTTC
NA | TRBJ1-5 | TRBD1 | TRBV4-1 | CASSHYRGDNQPQHF | TGCGCCAGCAGCCACTACAGGGGAGACAATCAGCCCCAGCATTTT
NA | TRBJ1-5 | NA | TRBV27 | CASSLRGDFSNQPQHF | TGTGCCAGCAGTTTGAGGGGTGACTTTAGCAATCAGCCCCAGCATTTT
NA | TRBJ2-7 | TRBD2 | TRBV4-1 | CASSQGLAGQWNVDEQYF | TGCGCCAGCAGCCAAGGACTAGCGGGACAATGGAACGTAGACGAGCAGTACTTC
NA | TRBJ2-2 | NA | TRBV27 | CASSPLGGELFF | TGTGCCAGCAGTCCCCTCGGCGGGGAGCTGTTTTTT
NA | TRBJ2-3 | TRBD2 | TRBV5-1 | CASSSSGGWTDTQYF | TGCGCCAGCAGCTCTAGCGGGGGCTGGACAGATACGCAGTATTTT
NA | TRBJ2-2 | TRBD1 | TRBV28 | CASSTPGTANTGELFF | TGTGCCAGCAGTACCCCCGGGACAGCCAACACCGGGGAGCTGTTTTTT
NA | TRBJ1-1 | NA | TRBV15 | CATSRDTEGSTEAFF | TGTGCCACCAGCAGAGATACCGAGGGTAGCACTGAAGCTTTCTTT
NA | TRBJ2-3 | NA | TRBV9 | CASSVAYRLAGGATQYF | TGTGCCAGCAGCGTAGCCTACCGACTAGCAGGGGGGGCTACGCAGTATTTT
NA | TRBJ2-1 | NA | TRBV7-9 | CASSFGLGDEQFF | TGTGCCAGCAGCTTCGGGTTAGGGGATGAGCAGTTCTTC
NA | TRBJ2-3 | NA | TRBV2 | CASSEGASISTDTQYF | TGTGCCAGCAGTGAAGGGGCGTCTATTTCCACAGATACGCAGTATTTT
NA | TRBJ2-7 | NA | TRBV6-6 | CASSVDREASYEQYF | TGTGCCAGCAGTGTCGACAGGGAGGCGTCCTACGAGCAGTACTTC
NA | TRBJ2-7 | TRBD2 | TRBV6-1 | CASSAGTSGATYEQYF | TGTGCCAGCAGTGCCGGGACTAGCGGAGCAACCTACGAGCAGTACTTC
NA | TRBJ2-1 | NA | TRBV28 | CASRVTSSYNEQFF | TGTGCCAGCAGGGTTACTAGCTCCTACAATGAGCAGTTCTTC